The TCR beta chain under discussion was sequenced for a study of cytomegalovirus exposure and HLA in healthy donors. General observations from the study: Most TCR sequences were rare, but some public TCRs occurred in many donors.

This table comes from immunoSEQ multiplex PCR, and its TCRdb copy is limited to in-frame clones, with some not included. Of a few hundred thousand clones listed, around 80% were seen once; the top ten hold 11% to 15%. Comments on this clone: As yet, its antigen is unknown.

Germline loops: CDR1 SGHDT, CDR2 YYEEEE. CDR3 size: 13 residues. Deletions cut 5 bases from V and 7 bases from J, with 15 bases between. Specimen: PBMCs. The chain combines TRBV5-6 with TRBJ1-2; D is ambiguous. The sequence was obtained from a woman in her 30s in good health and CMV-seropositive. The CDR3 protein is CASRASPDSGYTF. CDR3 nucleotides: TGTGCCAGCAGAGCCTCCCCGGATAGTGGCTACACCTTC.